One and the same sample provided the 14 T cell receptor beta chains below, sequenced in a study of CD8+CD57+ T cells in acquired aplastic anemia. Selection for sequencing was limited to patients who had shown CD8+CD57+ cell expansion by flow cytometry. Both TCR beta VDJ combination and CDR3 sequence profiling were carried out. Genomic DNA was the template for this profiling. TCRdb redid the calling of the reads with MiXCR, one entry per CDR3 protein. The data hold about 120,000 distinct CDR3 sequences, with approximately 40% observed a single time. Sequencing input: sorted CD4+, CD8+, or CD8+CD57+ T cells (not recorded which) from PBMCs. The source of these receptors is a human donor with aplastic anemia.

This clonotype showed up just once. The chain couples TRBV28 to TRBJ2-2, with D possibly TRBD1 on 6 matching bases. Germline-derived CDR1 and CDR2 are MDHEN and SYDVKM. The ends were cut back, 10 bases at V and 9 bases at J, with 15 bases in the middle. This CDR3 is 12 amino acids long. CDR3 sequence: CATQGLNRELFF. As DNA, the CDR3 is TGTGCCACCCAGGGGTTAAACCGGGAGCTGTTTTTT.

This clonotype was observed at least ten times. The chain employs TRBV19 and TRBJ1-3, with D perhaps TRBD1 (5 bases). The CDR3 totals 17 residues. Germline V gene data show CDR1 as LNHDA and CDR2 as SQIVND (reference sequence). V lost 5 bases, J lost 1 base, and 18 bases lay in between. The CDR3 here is CASSLRGKMGSGNTIYF. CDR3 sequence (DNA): TGTGCCAGTAGTCTCCGGGGGAAGATGGGTTCTGGAAACACCATATATTTT.

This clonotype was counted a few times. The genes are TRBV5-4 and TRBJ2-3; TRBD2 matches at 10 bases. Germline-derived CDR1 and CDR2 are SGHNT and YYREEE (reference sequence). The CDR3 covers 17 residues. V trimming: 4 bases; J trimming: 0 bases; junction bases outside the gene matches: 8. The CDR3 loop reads CASSPRTSGTSTDTQYF. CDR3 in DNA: TGTGCCAGCAGCCCCAGGACTAGCGGAACTAGCACAGATACGCAGTATTTT.

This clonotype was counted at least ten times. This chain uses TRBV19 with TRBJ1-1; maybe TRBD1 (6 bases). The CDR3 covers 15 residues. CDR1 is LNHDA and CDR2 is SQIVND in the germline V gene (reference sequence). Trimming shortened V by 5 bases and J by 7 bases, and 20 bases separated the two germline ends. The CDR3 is CASSFSSGGRGEAFF. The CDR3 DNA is TGTGCCAGTAGTTTCTCTAGTGGGGGCCGAGGTGAAGCTTTCTTT.

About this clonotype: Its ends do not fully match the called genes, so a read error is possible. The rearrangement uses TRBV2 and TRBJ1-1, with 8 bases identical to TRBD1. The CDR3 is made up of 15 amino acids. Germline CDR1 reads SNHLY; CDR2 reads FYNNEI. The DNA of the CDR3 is TGTGCCAGCAGCTTCCAGGGGGCCCTGAACACTGAAGCTTCCTTT. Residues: CASSFQGALNTEASF. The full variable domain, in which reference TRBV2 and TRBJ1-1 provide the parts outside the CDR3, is EPEVTQTPSHQVTQMGQEVILRCVPISNHLYFYWYRQILGQKVEFLVSFYNNEISEKSEIFDDQFSVERPDGSNFTLKIRSTKLEDSAMYFCASSFQGALNTEASFGQGTRLTVV.

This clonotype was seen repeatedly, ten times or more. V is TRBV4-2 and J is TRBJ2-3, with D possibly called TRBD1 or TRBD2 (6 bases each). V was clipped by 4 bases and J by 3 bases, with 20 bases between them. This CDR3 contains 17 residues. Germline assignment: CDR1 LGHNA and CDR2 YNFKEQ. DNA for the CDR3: TGTGCCAGCAGCCCCCGGGATACTGGGGGGCCGACAGATACGCAGTATTTT. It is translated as CASSPRDTGGPTDTQYF.

The CDR3 protein is CAWSVPGGDRGSPLHF. The CDR3 DNA is TGTGCCTGGAGTGTACCCGGGGGGGACAGGGGTTCACCCCTCCACTTT. This chain links TRBV30 with TRBJ1-6, with TRBD1 identical over 10 bases. The CDR3 has 16 amino acids. The trim removed 0 bases at V and 9 bases at J, leaving 8 bases unmatched. Germline V gene sequence: CDR1 GTSNPN, CDR2 SVGIG (reference sequence). The complete variable domain, with remaining parts taken from reference TRBV30 and TRBJ1-6, reads SQTIHQWPATLVQPVGSPLSLECTVEGTSNPNLYWYRQAAGRGLQLLFYSVGIGQISSEVPQNLSASRPQDRQFILSSKKLLLSDSGFYLCAWSVPGGDRGSPLHFGNGTRLTVT.

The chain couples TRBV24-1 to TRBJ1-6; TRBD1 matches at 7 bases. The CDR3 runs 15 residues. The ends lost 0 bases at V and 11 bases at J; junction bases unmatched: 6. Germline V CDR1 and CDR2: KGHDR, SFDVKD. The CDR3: CATSDLRQGTTPLHF. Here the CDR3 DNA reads TGTGCCACCAGTGATTTGCGACAGGGTACGACACCCCTCCACTTT.

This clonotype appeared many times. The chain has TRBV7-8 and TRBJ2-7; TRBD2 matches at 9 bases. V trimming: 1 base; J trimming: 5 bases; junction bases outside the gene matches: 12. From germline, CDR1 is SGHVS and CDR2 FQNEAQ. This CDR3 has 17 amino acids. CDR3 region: CASSLGSGGLPRNEQYF. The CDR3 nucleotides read TGTGCCAGCAGCTTAGGTAGCGGGGGCCTCCCTCGAAACGAGCAGTACTTC.

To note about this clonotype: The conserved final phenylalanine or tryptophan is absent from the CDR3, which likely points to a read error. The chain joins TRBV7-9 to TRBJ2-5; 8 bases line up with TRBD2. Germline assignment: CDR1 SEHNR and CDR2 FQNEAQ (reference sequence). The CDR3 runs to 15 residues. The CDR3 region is CASSFSGAYQEAQYS. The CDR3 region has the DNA TGTGCCAGCAGCTTTAGCGGGGCGTACCAAGAGGCCCAGTACTCC.

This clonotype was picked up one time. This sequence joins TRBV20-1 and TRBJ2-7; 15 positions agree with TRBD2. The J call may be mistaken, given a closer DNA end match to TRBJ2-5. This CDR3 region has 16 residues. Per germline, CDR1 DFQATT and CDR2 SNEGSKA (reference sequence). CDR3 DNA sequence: TGCAGTGCTAGTCGGACTAGCGGGGGGGCGAGAGAGACCCAGTACTTC. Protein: CSASRTSGGARETQYF.

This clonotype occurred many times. CDR3 DNA sequence: TGTGCCACCTCTTTGGGAGGGGAGACTGAAGCTTTCTTT. This sequence encodes CATSLGGETEAFF. The chain employs TRBV6-1 and TRBJ1-1, with D perhaps matching TRBD1 (5 bases). Trimming took 10 bases from V and 5 from J, leaving 17 bases between them. This CDR3 contains 13 residues. In germline, CDR1 is MNHNS, CDR2 SASEGT.

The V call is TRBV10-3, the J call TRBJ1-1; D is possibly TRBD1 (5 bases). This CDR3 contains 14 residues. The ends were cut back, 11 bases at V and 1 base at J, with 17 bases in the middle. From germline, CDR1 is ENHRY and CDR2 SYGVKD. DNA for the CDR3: TGTGCCGTAAGTGGTCGACAGTCGAACACTGAAGCTTTCTTT. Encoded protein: CAVSGRQSNTEAFF.

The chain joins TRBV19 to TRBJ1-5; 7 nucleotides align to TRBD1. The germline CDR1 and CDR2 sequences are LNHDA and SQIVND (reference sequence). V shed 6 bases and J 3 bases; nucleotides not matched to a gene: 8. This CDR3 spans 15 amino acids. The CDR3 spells CASSSTGPHNQPQHF. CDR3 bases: TGTGCCAGTAGCTCGACAGGGCCTCACAATCAGCCCCAGCATTTT.